This TCR beta chain was sequenced for a study of PD-L1 blockade in urothelial cancer (TCRdb year 2017). Study-wide context: Every patient began therapy at some point between 2014 and 2015 and was given atezolizumab 1,200 mg intravenously every 3 weeks. About nine tenths of the roughly 29 patients were males with bladder-origin urothelial cancer, and about 65% of the roughly 30 reported a prior smoking history. Patients had an ECOG performance status of 0 or 1 and had received between 0 and 3 prior chemotherapy regimens. Blood samples were analyzed 3 weeks after the start of treatment (second dose) and 6 weeks after the start of treatment. Blood samples yielded a median of around 140,000 T cells and tens of thousands of unique TCRs, with median clonality around 0.083. Somatic, immune and clinical correlates of response to PD-L1 blockade with atezolizumab in urothelial cancer were the focus of an exploratory multi-omic analysis. Pretreatment tumor samples and matched peripheral blood, collected serially before and after atezolizumab treatment, underwent TCR sequencing. Durable clinical benefit was defined as a progression-free survival longer than 6 months, and TCR features were additionally tested against progression-free survival and overall survival. Whole exome sequencing and RNA sequencing of pretreatment tumors were performed alongside TCR sequencing in the same patients. Durable clinical benefit was achieved by nine patients but not by the remaining 20. Twenty-nine patients had pretreatment blood TCR-seq, some 25 had at least one posttreatment blood collection, and some 25 had tumor TCR-seq.

This clone was found a few times. Its target antigen remains unknown. No quality values exist for individual bases; no much larger clone is one base distant. From the cysteine through the phenylalanine, the CDR3 covers 15 amino acids. The read is trimmed to its CDR3 DNA, 45 bases read in frame from base 1. CDR1 SGHRS and CDR2 YFSETQ are derived from the germline V gene. V is cut back by 0 bases and J by 5 bases, with 7 bases in the junction unmatched. Synthetic TCR analog templates were spiked into each PCR so that absolute template abundance could be estimated from read counts. The immunoSEQ assay used bias-controlled V and J gene primers to amplify TCRbeta CDR3 regions from genomic DNA. Rearranged TCRbeta segments were sequenced at approximately 20X coverage. Per the authors' processing: Clustering was used to correct sequencing errors, and CDR3s were annotated against IMGT to assign V, D and J genes. Only productive TCRbeta rearrangements were used in downstream analyses, excluding out-of-frame or stop-codon sequences. To compute clonality, Shannon entropy was normalized by the log of the number of unique productive sequences and then subtracted from one. Fisher's exact test with Benjamini-Hochberg correction, using a cutoff of adjusted p below 0.01, was how clones that differed between time points or between blood and tumor were identified. Here the immuneACCESS table is served through TCRdb, limited to in-frame sequences with V and J called. Missing clones are a known gap in these copies; in checked studies unresolved V genes cover under half, and the rest lacks a known reason. V and J calls and clone size are given by that table; D and trimming were obtained from the DNA. The sample contains around 26,000 clones, approximately 86% of them found a single time. Less than 2% of the sample belongs to the ten largest clones.

According to the study, the label for this sample's time point signals: peripheral blood 6 weeks after treatment start. A total of 25 to 35 patients with locally advanced or metastatic urothelial carcinoma, treated at Memorial Sloan Kettering on a trial protocol, made up the cohort. Peripheral blood mononuclear cells were collected pretreatment and during treatment, at between 1 and 8 total time points per patient. The Qiagen DNeasy Blood extraction kit was used to purify genomic DNA from total PBMCs and from tumor samples. Collected pretreatment and during treatment, PBMCs were isolated and stored as previously described. Overall study results and their limits: Greater expansion of tumor-associated TCR clones in peripheral blood 3 weeks after the start of treatment was observed in patients with durable benefit (n of about 20, p = 0.022). Because the sample size was small (n ≈ 29) and many exploratory analyses were performed, the results are intended to be hypothesis-generating. A pretreatment peripheral blood TCR clonality below the median was linked to improved progression-free and overall survival.

This receptor was taken from a man between 65 and 85 years old with urothelial cancer. The V and J genes are TRBV5-1 and TRBJ2-5; TRBD1 fits 7 bases in the junction. The material sequenced was PBMCs, taken around atezolizumab (anti-PD-L1) treatment. The nucleotides are TGCGCCAGCAGCTTGGGACAGGGTGGTGGCGAGACCCAGTACTTC. Translated, it reads CASSLGQGGGETQYF. The full variable domain, with segments outside the CDR3 supplied by the reference TRBV5-1 and TRBJ2-5 proteins, appears as KAGVTQTPRYLIKTRGQQVTLSCSPISGHRSVSWYQQTPGQGLQFLFEYFSETQRNKGNFPGRFSGRQFSNSRSEMNVSTLELGDSALYLCASSLGQGGGETQYFGPGTRLLVL.